A single sample is the source of the 23 T cell receptor beta chains below, sequenced in a study of patients and donors after allogeneic stem cell transplantation. TCRdb processed the RT-PCR reads anew with MiXCR; each CDR3 protein has one entry. The profile shows approximately 430,000 distinct CDR3 sequences, roughly 17% of them singletons. The sequenced sample was blood, either unsorted or a sorted T cell fraction (not recorded which). The receptor source for this set is a human donor who was either an allogeneic HSCT recipient or a stem cell or donor lymphocyte infusion donor (not recorded which). It is not recorded whose cells these are; they may come from a transplant donor.

The rearrangement links TRBV3-1 to TRBJ1-5; D gene unclear. The germline V gene has CDR1 LGHDT and CDR2 YNNKEL (reference sequence). Between the trimmed V and J ends, which lost 1 base and 6 bases, there was a span of 10 bases. This CDR3 comprises 14 residues. CDR3 in DNA: TGTGCCAGCAGCCAAGGGGTTTCTGGTCAGCCCCAGCATTTT. It specifies CASSQGVSGQPQHF. Looking up the rest from reference TRBV3-1 and TRBJ1-5 gives the full variable domain: DTAVSQTPKYLVTQMGNDKSIKCEQNLGHDTMYWYKQDSKKFLKIMFSYNNKELIINETVPNRFSPKSPDKAHLNLHINSLELGDSAVYFCASSQGVSGQPQHFGDGTRLSIL.

Worth noting for this clonotype: Being one base from a much bigger clone, this may be a read error. The rearrangement uses TRBV5-1 and TRBJ2-1; D ambiguous. Per germline, CDR1 SGHRS and CDR2 YFSETQ. The CDR3 extends over 11 amino acids. CDR3 sequence (DNA): TGCGCCAGCGGCTTTGACACTGAGCAGTTCTTC. Protein product: CASGFDTEQFF. Together with reference TRBV5-1 and TRBJ2-1, the CDR3 gives the full variable domain: KAGVTQTPRYLIKTRGQQVTLSCSPISGHRSVSWYQQTPGQGLQFLFEYFSETQRNKGNFPGRFSGRQFSNSRSEMNVSTLELGDSALYLCASGFDTEQFFGPGTRLTVL.

There are many counts of this clonotype. CDR3 in amino acids: CSARQGMPDTQYF. The CDR3 coding sequence is TGCAGTGCTAGACAGGGCATGCCAGATACGCAGTATTTT. This sequence joins TRBV20-1 and TRBJ2-3, with a possible D match to TRBD1 (5 bases). Germline CDR1 is DFQATT and CDR2 is SNEGSKA (reference sequence). V dropped 2 bases and J dropped 4 bases, with 10 bases sitting between them. This CDR3 spans 13 amino acids.

The table lists this clonotype with a few counts. V gene TRBV7-9 combines with J gene TRBJ1-3; 7 bases fit TRBD1. Germline trimming cut 4 bases from V and 0 bases from J; bases unmatched to any gene: 3. The CDR3 runs to 15 residues. Germline V gene lookup returns CDR1 SEHNR and CDR2 FQNEAQ (reference sequence). The CDR3 DNA is TGTGCCAGCAGCTCGGGACAGAACTCTGGAAACACCATATATTTT. Protein: CASSSGQNSGNTIYF.

This clonotype has ten or more counts. This sequence joins TRBV5-1 and TRBJ2-1; 11 bases align to TRBD2. The ends lost 1 base at V and 0 bases at J; junction bases unmatched: 6. The CDR3 covers 18 residues. Germline V CDR1 and CDR2: SGHRS, YFSETQ. This CDR3 reads CASSLNPSGRSSYNEQFF. Here the CDR3 DNA reads TGCGCCAGCAGCTTGAATCCTAGCGGGAGGAGCTCCTACAATGAGCAGTTCTTC.

This sequence joins TRBV29-1 and TRBJ2-5, with 7 bases matching TRBD1. Per the germline V gene, CDR1 is SQVTM and CDR2 is ANQGSEA. This CDR3 region has 13 residues. V lost 6 bases to trimming and J lost 5 bases; unmatched junction nucleotides: 9. CDR3 loop: CSVLGRGLETQYF. CDR3 nucleotide sequence: TGCAGCGTCCTGGGCAGGGGGTTGGAGACCCAGTACTTC.

This clonotype was seen a handful of times. This chain connects TRBV20-1 to TRBJ2-3, with TRBD2 matching over 8 bases. Germline V lookup: CDR1 DFQATT, CDR2 SNEGSKA (reference sequence). The V and J ends lost 5 bases and 2 bases, in that order; junction bases with no gene match: 15. The CDR3 consists of 17 residues. The DNA for the CDR3 is TGCAGTGCTTTTAAAACCGGGACTAGAAGTCCCACAGATACGCAGTATTTT. Its protein product is CSAFKTGTRSPTDTQYF.

The table lists this clonotype with many counts. This chain joins TRBV11-2 and TRBJ2-1, with 10 bases fitting TRBD2. Losses at the gene ends were 5 bases for V and 6 bases for J; bases not matched to a gene: 7. The CDR3 runs to 15 residues. Germline values: CDR1 SGHAT, CDR2 FQNNGV. The CDR3 is CASSPLAGATNEQFF. The CDR3 DNA sequence: TGTGCCAGCAGCCCTCTAGCGGGAGCAACCAATGAGCAGTTCTTC. Together with reference TRBV11-2 and TRBJ2-1, the CDR3 gives the full variable domain: EAGVAQSPRYKIIEKRQSVAFWCNPISGHATLYWYQQILGQGPKLLIQFQNNGVVDDSQLPKDRFSAERLKGVDSTLKIQPAKLEDSAVYLCASSPLAGATNEQFFGPGTRLTVL.

This clonotype was detected ten times or more. The chain employs TRBV12-3 or TRBV12-4 and TRBJ2-3; maybe TRBD2 (6 bases). Trimming stripped 6 bases from V and 4 bases from J, with 17 bases between. There are 15 residues in the CDR3. The CDR3 reads CASSLGLSAPDTQYF. DNA of the CDR3: TGTGCCAGCAGCCTGGGACTTTCGGCCCCAGATACGCAGTATTTT.

The rearrangement links TRBV7-6 to TRBJ2-1; the D gene is possibly TRBD2 (6 bases). The CDR3 consists of 17 residues. Germline CDR1 reads SGHVS; CDR2 reads FNYEAQ. Between the trimmed V and J ends, which lost 1 base and 0 bases, there was a span of 13 bases. CDR3 coding DNA: TGTGCCAGCAGCTTAGAAGCCCGGGGGAGCTCCTACAATGAGCAGTTCTTC. Translated: CASSLEARGSSYNEQFF.

This clonotype was counted only a few times. The chain couples TRBV4-3 to TRBJ2-2; D is perhaps TRBD1 (6 bases). Germline V gives CDR1 LGHNA, CDR2 YSLEER. This CDR3 is built from 15 residues. Trimming took 0 bases from V and 7 from J, leaving 12 bases between them. The CDR3 DNA follows: TGCGCCAGCAGCCAAGATCGTAGGGGGATCGGGGAGCTGTTTTTT. Its translation is CASSQDRRGIGELFF.

The rearrangement uses TRBV4-1 and TRBJ2-7; 11 bases align to TRBD1. The V gene end was trimmed by 2 bases and the J gene end by 4 bases; junction bases not matched to a gene: 7. The germline V gene has CDR1 MGHRA and CDR2 YSYEKL. The CDR3 has 16 residues. The CDR3 reads CASSQYLGQGGYEQYF. CDR3 bases: TGCGCCAGCAGCCAATACCTGGGACAGGGGGGGTACGAGCAGTACTTC.

The J gene is TRBJ2-2, the V gene TRBV13, with TRBD1 matching over 10 bases. The CDR3 consists of 18 residues. V shed 4 bases, J shed 5 bases, and the junction held 13 bases outside the gene matches. Per the germline V gene, CDR1 is PRHDT and CDR2 is FYEKMQ (reference sequence). As DNA, the CDR3 is TGTGCCAGCAGCTCCTGGGACAGGGGCGACAACAATACCGGGGAGCTGTTTTTT. Protein: CASSSWDRGDNNTGELFF.

This clonotype was counted ten times or more. The V gene is TRBV4-1, the J gene TRBJ2-7; 9 bases are a match to TRBD2. Germline V gene lookup returns CDR1 MGHRA and CDR2 YSYEKL. This CDR3 spans 15 amino acids. The J segment lost 4 bases and the V segment lost 0 bases, leaving 4 bases of the junction unmatched. CDR3 in DNA: TGCGCCAGCAGCCAAGAACAGCGGGAGGTATACGAGCAGTACTTC. Protein: CASSQEQREVYEQYF.

In DNA, the CDR3 is TGCAGTGCTAGATCTCAACTTGTGAACTATGGCTACACCTTC. It translates to CSARSQLVNYGYTF. The gene calls are TRBV20-1 and TRBJ1-2; no clear D gene. The CDR3 runs 14 residues. The V gene's germline CDR1 is DFQATT and CDR2 SNEGSKA (reference sequence). V lost 2 bases, J lost 2 bases, and 12 bases lay in between.

The chain is built from TRBV6-4 and TRBJ2-6; 8 bases are a match to TRBD1. In germline, CDR1 is MRHNA, CDR2 SNTAGT. The J segment lost 2 bases and the V segment lost 2 bases, leaving 11 bases of the junction unmatched. This CDR3 comprises 19 residues. CDR3: CASSDPRRGLSTGANVLTF. The CDR3 DNA reads as TGTGCCAGCAGTGACCCCCGCAGGGGGCTTTCTACTGGGGCCAACGTCCTGACTTTC.

The gene calls are TRBV6-2 or TRBV6-3 and TRBJ2-1; 7 bases are a match to TRBD1. With V trimmed by 7 bases and J by 3 bases, 6 bases remained unmatched. Germline V gives CDR1 MNHEY, CDR2 SVGEGT. The CDR3 totals 14 residues. In nucleotides, the CDR3 is TGTGCCAGCAAACCACAGGGGCTCTACAATGAGCAGTTCTTC. Its translation: CASKPQGLYNEQFF.

The rearrangement uses TRBV7-2 and TRBJ1-6; 9 nucleotides agree with TRBD1. In germline, CDR1 is SGHTA, CDR2 FQGNSA. The ends lost 6 bases at V and 4 bases at J; junction bases unmatched: 4. The CDR3 length is 15 residues. This CDR3 is CASRAGTGYNSPLHF. The CDR3 DNA reads TGTGCCAGCAGGGCCGGGACAGGGTATAATTCACCCCTCCACTTT.

This clonotype was counted a few times. The chain joins TRBV5-1 to TRBJ2-7; D is perhaps TRBD1 (5 bases). There are 14 residues in the CDR3. V lost 3 bases to trimming and J lost 2 bases, with 12 bases between them. Germline CDR1 and CDR2: SGHRS and YFSETQ. CDR3 protein: CASSYRTKPYEQYF. CDR3 in DNA: TGCGCCAGCAGCTACCGGACAAAGCCCTACGAGCAGTACTTC.

This rearrangement joins TRBV6-1 to TRBJ2-7, with D unclear. The CDR3 covers 13 residues. Germline loops: CDR1 MNHNS, CDR2 SASEGT. The V end lost 6 bases, the J end lost 5 bases, and 14 bases lay between the germline ends. The chain's CDR3 is CASRNLRVHEQYF. The CDR3 bases are TGTGCCAGCAGAAACCTCCGTGTCCACGAGCAGTACTTC.

This clonotype was counted between two and nine times. This chain links TRBV7-9 with TRBJ2-5; 8 bases map to TRBD2. The CDR3 extends over 17 amino acids. CDR1 and CDR2 (germline): SEHNR, FQNEAQ (reference sequence). V dropped 0 bases and J dropped 13; count of bases not matched to a gene: 19. The CDR3 spells CASSLAPARYSGVTWYF. The CDR3 DNA follows: TGTGCCAGCAGCTTAGCCCCCGCCCGGTATAGCGGGGTGACCTGGTACTTC.

The chain joins TRBV7-2 to TRBJ2-7; the D call may be TRBD1 or TRBD2 (6 bases each). Trimming removed 5 bases from V and 6 bases from J, with 17 bases in between. There are 14 residues in the CDR3. From germline, CDR1 is SGHTA and CDR2 FQGNSA. The CDR3 is CASSARGRGPEQYF. CDR3 sequence (DNA): TGTGCCAGCAGCGCTCGGGGGCGAGGTCCCGAGCAGTACTTC. Full variable domain (missing parts from reference TRBV7-2 and TRBJ2-7): GAGVSQSPSNKVTEKGKDVELRCDPISGHTALYWYRQSLGQGLEFLIYFQGNSAPDKSGLPSDRFSAERTGGSVSTLTIQRTQQEDSAVYLCASSARGRGPEQYFGPGTRLTVT.

This sequence joins TRBV5-1 and TRBJ2-7; D may be TRBD1 (5 bases). The CDR3 contains 14 residues. Trimming took off 0 bases at V and 5 bases at J, with 12 bases between the two ends. CDR1 and CDR2 (germline): SGHRS, YFSETQ. CDR3: CASSLEGRANEQYF. The CDR3 nucleotides read TGCGCCAGCAGCTTGGAAGGCAGGGCCAACGAGCAGTACTTC.